One and the same sample provided the 18 T cell receptor beta chains below, sequenced in a study of T cells in Graves' hyperthyroidism and ophthalmopathy. TCR beta CDR3 regions were amplified from RNA transcripts. First-round RT-PCR of the TCR CDR3 relied on the HTBI primer set. TCRdb ran MiXCR on the multiplex PCR reads and lists one entry per CDR3 protein. Among about 600,000 distinct CDR3 sequences listed, about 14% were seen once. Sequenced input: blood. Receptors originate from a woman in her fifties or sixties with Graves' ophthalmopathy.

This clonotype was seen ten or more times. The chain uses TRBV27 and TRBJ1-1, with 8 bases lining up with TRBD1. The junction had 8 bases not matched to a gene; V was cut back by 4 bases and J by 4 bases. There are 15 residues in the CDR3. Germline V gives CDR1 MNHEY, CDR2 SMNVEV (reference sequence). CDR3 sequence reads: CASSSGQGGGTEAFF. CDR3 nucleotide sequence: TGTGCCAGCAGTTCTGGACAGGGCGGGGGCACTGAAGCTTTCTTT.

This clonotype was counted at least ten times. This rearrangement joins TRBV7-6 to TRBJ2-1; the match to TRBD2 covers 9 bases. The CDR3 length is 17 residues. V lost 5 bases and J lost 4; bases outside the gene matches: 12. Germline CDR1 and CDR2: SGHVS and FNYEAQ. In nucleotides, the CDR3 is TGTGCCAGCAGCCTGGGACTAGCAGAGTCTGGGTACAATGAGCAGTTCTTC. It yields the protein CASSLGLAESGYNEQFF.

This clonotype was seen at least ten times. The rearrangement links TRBV6-1 to TRBJ2-5, with a weak D call TRBD1 (5 bases). CDR3 length equals 13 residues. Trimming removed 4 bases at V and 4 bases at J, with 10 bases between. CDR1 is MNHNS, CDR2 SASEGT, per germline. This CDR3 reads CASSVLGAETQYF. DNA of the CDR3: TGTGCCAGCAGTGTGCTTGGGGCAGAGACCCAGTACTTC.

The J gene is TRBJ2-1, the V gene TRBV18; 12 nucleotides match TRBD2. Germline V gene lookup returns CDR1 KGHSH and CDR2 LQKENI. The CDR3 totals 18 residues. The V segment lost 0 bases and the J segment 7 bases; nucleotides outside the gene matches: 10. The CDR3 coding sequence is TGTGCCAGCTCACCACCCTTTACTAGCGGGAGGAGGGGAAATGAGCAGTTCTTC. This gives the protein CASSPPFTSGRRGNEQFF.

This clonotype has more than one count but fewer than ten. V usage is TRBV6-1 and J usage is TRBJ2-2, with 10 positions matching TRBD1. Trimming took 6 bases from V and 1 from J; bases not matched to a gene: 2. The CDR3 is 15 amino acids. Germline CDR1 MNHNS, CDR2 SASEGT. DNA of the CDR3: TGTGCCAGCAGAGGGACAGGGGAGAACACCGGGGAGCTGTTTTTT. This encodes CASRGTGENTGELFF.

This clonotype was seen many times. V usage is TRBV12-3 or TRBV12-4 and J usage is TRBJ1-6; 9 nucleotides line up with TRBD1. The CDR3 spans 15 residues. With 5 bases clipped from V and 9 bases from J, the junction kept 8 bases outside the gene matches. CDR3 protein: CASSPSGQGSSPLHF. The CDR3 DNA reads as TGTGCCAGCAGTCCCTCCGGACAGGGGAGTTCACCCCTCCACTTT.

This clonotype has more than one count but fewer than ten. The chain employs TRBV7-6 and TRBJ2-3; 13 bases are shared with TRBD2. Germline assignment: CDR1 SGHVS and CDR2 FNYEAQ. The ends lost 3 bases at V and 4 bases at J; junction bases unmatched: 7. The CDR3 runs to 17 residues. CDR3 sequence (DNA): TGTGCCAGCAGCTTTGGACTAGCGGGAGTGGTGGCAGATACGCAGTATTTT. This translates into CASSFGLAGVVADTQYF. Full variable domain (rest looked up from reference TRBV7-6 and TRBJ2-3): GAGVSQSPRYKVTKRGQDVALRCDPISGHVSLYWYRQALGQGPEFLTYFNYEAQQDKSGLPNDRFSAERPEGSISTLTIQRTEQRDSAMYRCASSFGLAGVVADTQYFGPGTRLTVL.

This clonotype was picked up many times. The V call is TRBV28, the J call TRBJ2-1, with no clear D. CDR1 and CDR2 from the germline V gene are MDHEN and SYDVKM. The V end lost 6 bases, the J end lost 6 bases, and 9 bases lay between the germline ends. The CDR3 spans 12 residues. The DNA for the CDR3 is TGTGCCAGCAGGCCCATGGGCAATGAGCAGTTCTTC. The encoded protein is CASRPMGNEQFF.

The chain is built from TRBV6-2 or TRBV6-3 and TRBJ2-1; D unresolved. CDR3 length: 15 residues. Trimming shortened V by 0 bases and J by 1 base, and 7 bases separated the two germline ends. From germline, CDR1 is MNHEY and CDR2 SVGEGT. The CDR3 DNA sequence: TGTGCCAGCAGTTACTCCCCAACGTCCTACAATGAGCAGTTCTTC. It encodes CASSYSPTSYNEQFF.

This clonotype was counted many times. The rearrangement uses TRBV12-3 or TRBV12-4 and TRBJ2-2; the D gene is possibly TRBD1 (6 bases). The CDR3 consists of 13 residues. With 7 bases removed from V and 6 bases from J, the gap between germline ends came to 12 bases. CDR3 residues: CASTGQFAGELFF. Here the CDR3 DNA reads TGTGCCAGCACCGGACAGTTTGCCGGGGAGCTGTTTTTT.

This clonotype was seen many times. This sequence joins TRBV28 and TRBJ2-7; 13 nucleotides agree with TRBD2. Germline V gives CDR1 MDHEN, CDR2 SYDVKM. The CDR3 runs 15 residues. V was clipped by 2 bases and J by 4 bases; unmatched bases: 2. This CDR3 reads CASSLLTSGRYEQYF. In nucleotides, the CDR3 is TGTGCCAGCAGTTTACTGACTAGCGGGAGGTACGAGCAGTACTTC.

About this clonotype: A much larger clone differs by one base, so this may be a read error. The chain links TRBV12-3 or TRBV12-4 to TRBJ2-5; a weak D match, TRBD1 (6 bases). V was shortened by 3 bases and J by 6 bases, with 17 bases between the two germline ends. CDR3 length: 15 residues. The CDR3 DNA is TGTGCCAGCAGTTTCGGGACACTTAAACAAAAGACCCAGTACTTC. It specifies CASSFGTLKQKTQYF.

The table lists this clonotype with many counts. The chain combines TRBV30 with TRBJ1-5; D not resolved. V was cut by 3 bases and J by 1 base, with 10 bases left in between. The length of the CDR3 is 14 residues. Looked up from germline, CDR1 is GTSNPN and CDR2 is SVGIG (reference sequence). The CDR3 is CAWSPGLSNQPQHF. The CDR3 DNA is TGTGCCTGGAGCCCCGGGTTAAGCAATCAGCCCCAGCATTTT. Supplemented by reference TRBV30 and TRBJ1-5, the full variable domain reads SQTIHQWPATLVQPVGSPLSLECTVEGTSNPNLYWYRQAAGRGLQLLFYSVGIGQISSEVPQNLSASRPQDRQFILSSKKLLLSDSGFYLCAWSPGLSNQPQHFGDGTRLSIL.

This clonotype was detected ten times or more. The chain joins TRBV29-1 to TRBJ2-2; no firm D call. The germline V gene has CDR1 SQVTM and CDR2 ANQGSEA. The CDR3 runs 12 residues. The V end lost 5 bases, the J end lost 2 bases, and 6 bases lay between the germline ends. DNA of the CDR3: TGCAGCGTTTGGGTAAACACCGGGGAGCTGTTTTTT. Its protein is CSVWVNTGELFF.

This clonotype was observed a handful of times. The J gene is TRBJ1-1, the V gene TRBV4-3; D is uncertain. CDR1 and CDR2 (germline): LGHNA, YSLEER. This CDR3 contains 16 residues. The ends were cut back, 1 base at V and 1 base at J, with 13 bases in the middle. For the CDR3, the DNA is TGCGCCAGCAGCCAAGGATACTGGACGGCGAACACTGAAGCTTTCTTT. Amino acids: CASSQGYWTANTEAFF.

In its sample, this clonotype was seen a few times. The chain is built from TRBV6-6 and TRBJ2-7; tentatively, D is TRBD1 or TRBD2 (5 bases each). Germline V gene lookup returns CDR1 MNHNY and CDR2 SVGAGI (reference sequence). V was trimmed by 0 bases and J by 4 bases, leaving 19 bases between them. The CDR3 covers 17 residues. The CDR3 nucleotides are TGTGCCAGCAGTTACTCAATAACCGGGACGGCCCTATACGAGCAGTACTTC. Residues: CASSYSITGTALYEQYF.

The chain's CDR3 is CSARRSGGQETQYF. In nucleotides, the CDR3 is TGCAGTGCTAGGCGGTCTGGCGGCCAAGAGACCCAGTACTTC. V usage is TRBV20-1 and J usage is TRBJ2-5; no clear D. CDR3 size: 14 residues. Trimming took 3 bases from V and 1 from J, leaving 12 bases between them. Looked up from germline, CDR1 is DFQATT and CDR2 is SNEGSKA (reference sequence).

This chain connects TRBV5-1 to TRBJ1-5; no reliable D call. In germline, CDR1 is SGHRS, CDR2 YFSETQ. The V and J ends lost 7 bases and 2 bases respectively, with 13 bases between them. The CDR3 spans 14 residues. CDR3 in amino acids: CASRPGEGNQPQHF. For the CDR3, the DNA is TGCGCCAGCCGGCCCGGTGAAGGCAATCAGCCCCAGCATTTT.